Presented here are 17 T cell receptor beta chains from one specimen sequenced in a study of blood T cell repertoires in COVID-19. Here immunoSEQ multiplex PCR was the method, and the copy in TCRdb shows in-frame clones only, minus some. This table holds around 280,000 clones, around 86% found once. Sample: peripheral blood. These receptors were taken from a woman aged 30 to 39 who had recovered from COVID-19.

This chain connects TRBV18 to TRBJ1-4; 9 nucleotides align to TRBD1. The V segment lost 3 bases and the J segment 0 bases; nucleotides outside the gene matches: 5. This CDR3 contains 17 residues. Germline loops: CDR1 KGHSH, CDR2 LQKENI. The CDR3 region is CASSPGQGISTNEKLFF. DNA of the CDR3: TGTGCCAGCTCACCGGGACAGGGAATCTCAACTAATGAAAAACTGTTTTTT. Based on the CDR3 plus reference TRBV18 and TRBJ1-4, the full variable domain is NAGVMQNPRHLVRRRGQEARLRCSPMKGHSHVYWYRQLPEEGLKFMVYLQKENIIDESGMPKERFSAEFPKEGPSILRIQQVVRGDSAAYFCASSPGQGISTNEKLFFGSGTQLSVL.

This clone was observed a single time. The J gene is TRBJ2-7, the V gene TRBV19, with 8 positions matching TRBD2. CDR1 is LNHDA and CDR2 is SQIVND in the germline V gene (reference sequence). The ends lost 3 bases at V and 2 bases at J; junction bases unmatched: 3. The CDR3 is 14 amino acids. The CDR3 sequence: CASSISGSAYEQYF. The CDR3 nucleotides are TGTGCCAGTAGTATCAGCGGGAGTGCCTACGAGCAGTACTTC.

V and J are TRBV5-6 and TRBJ1-3; D might be TRBD1 (6 bases). The V gene lost 4 bases and the J gene lost 8 bases, with 16 bases spanning the gap. The CDR3 covers 14 residues. Germline CDR1 is SGHDT and CDR2 is YYEEEE. The CDR3 coding sequence is TGTGCCAGCAGCCCTGGGACATTCGGAGACACCATATATTTT. Translation gives CASSPGTFGDTIYF.

This clone showed up just once. Within the sample, other DNA sequences also encode this same CDR3. The chain links TRBV9 to TRBJ2-7, with 8 bases lining up with TRBD2. CDR1 is SGDLS, CDR2 YYNGEE, per germline. Germline trimming cut 0 bases from V and 3 bases from J; bases unmatched to any gene: 2. The CDR3 loop spans 14 amino acids. CDR3 in amino acids: CASSVGSGSYEQYF. CDR3 nucleotides: TGTGCCAGCAGCGTAGGAAGCGGGAGCTACGAGCAGTACTTC.

This chain uses TRBV9 with TRBJ2-7; TRBD2 matches at 13 bases. Germline V gene lookup returns CDR1 SGDLS and CDR2 YYNGEE. The CDR3 is 16 amino acids. J lost 0 bases, V lost 4 bases, and 4 bases had no gene match. CDR3 in DNA: TGTGCCAGCAGCACCCGGACTAGCGGGAGCTCCTACGAGCAGTACTTC. This gives the protein CASSTRTSGSSYEQYF.

In its sample, this clone was seen a few times. This rearrangement joins TRBV5-1 to TRBJ2-7, with D perhaps matching TRBD2 (6 bases). Trimming shortened V by 4 bases and J by 0 bases, and 11 bases separated the two germline ends. Germline CDR1 reads SGHRS; CDR2 reads YFSETQ. This CDR3 has 14 amino acids. The CDR3 sequence is CASSPDGSSYEQYF. Written as DNA, the CDR3 is TGCGCCAGCAGCCCGGACGGGAGCTCCTACGAGCAGTACTTC.

The chain combines TRBV5-8 with TRBJ2-1; the match to TRBD2 covers 7 bases. The CDR3 spans 17 residues. Trimming at V came to 0 bases and at J to 0 bases, leaving 6 bases not matched to a gene. Germline-derived CDR1 and CDR2 are SGHTS and YDEGEE. CDR3 region: CASSLEAGELSYNEQFF. As DNA, the CDR3 is TGTGCCAGCAGCTTGGAGGCGGGGGAGCTCTCCTACAATGAGCAGTTCTTC.

The chain is built from TRBV5-4 and TRBJ1-1; D is uncertain. This CDR3 spans 15 amino acids. V was clipped by 6 bases and J by 1 base, with 16 bases between them. The germline V gene has CDR1 SGHNT and CDR2 YYREEE (reference sequence). As DNA, the CDR3 is TGTGCCAGCACCGACCAGCGACGCCCGAACACTGAAGCTTTCTTT. Translation gives CASTDQRRPNTEAFF. Complete variable domain (other parts from reference TRBV5-4 and TRBJ1-1): ETGVTQSPTHLIKTRGQQVTLRCSSQSGHNTVSWYQQALGQGPQFIFQYYREEENGRGNFPPRFSGLQFPNYSSELNVNALELDDSALYLCASTDQRRPNTEAFFGQGTRLTVV.

The chain recombines TRBV5-8 with TRBJ1-2, with 7 bases lining up with TRBD1. V trimming: 3 bases; J trimming: 5 bases; junction bases outside the gene matches: 7. This CDR3 has 14 residues. Germline V CDR1 and CDR2: SGHTS, YDEGEE. The CDR3 sequence: CASSWTGRRYGYTF. As DNA, the CDR3 is TGTGCCAGCAGCTGGACAGGTCGGAGGTATGGCTACACCTTC.

Written as DNA, the CDR3 is TGTGCCAGCAGCCCGCCATCCCGGCGGGAGACCCAGTACTTC. Encoded protein: CASSPPSRRETQYF. J is TRBJ2-5 and V is TRBV11-2; D remains unclear. The germline V and J ends were trimmed by 5 bases and 5 bases, with 15 bases remaining between them. This CDR3 is built from 14 residues. The V gene's germline CDR1 is SGHAT and CDR2 FQNNGV.

This clone has just a few counts. The chain employs TRBV6-5 and TRBJ1-2, with TRBD1 matching over 10 bases. The length of the CDR3 is 15 residues. Trimming cost V 7 bases and J 2 bases; bases outside gene matches: 7. Germline V CDR1 and CDR2: MNHEY, SVGAGI. CDR3 region: CASNLDRGKNYGYTF. The CDR3 DNA sequence: TGTGCCAGCAATTTGGACAGGGGGAAAAACTATGGCTACACCTTC.

The chain uses TRBV7-2 and TRBJ2-3; 9 bases are a match to TRBD2. There are 15 residues in the CDR3. Germline-derived CDR1 and CDR2 are SGHTA and FQGNSA. The V gene end was trimmed by 4 bases and the J gene end by 2 bases; junction bases not matched to a gene: 4. The CDR3 region has the DNA TGTGCCAGCAGCTGGGGACTAGCCTACACAGATACGCAGTATTTT. Its translation is CASSWGLAYTDTQYF.

The rearrangement uses TRBV4-3 and TRBJ2-1, with 13 bases lining up with TRBD2. Germline V gives CDR1 LGHNA, CDR2 YSLEER. V was clipped by 4 bases and J by 5 bases; unmatched bases: 2. The CDR3 sequence is 15 residues long. The DNA for the CDR3 is TGCGCCAGCAGCCCCGGGACTAGCGGGAACAATGAGCAGTTCTTC. Its translation: CASSPGTSGNNEQFF.

This CDR3 is CASRPTGTYEQYF. As DNA, the CDR3 is TGTGCCAGCAGACCGACAGGGACGTACGAGCAGTACTTC. The V call is TRBV2, the J call TRBJ2-7, with 7 bases matching TRBD1. The J segment lost 4 bases and the V segment lost 6 bases, leaving 6 bases of the junction unmatched. This CDR3 is 13 amino acids long. The germline V gene has CDR1 SNHLY and CDR2 FYNNEI.

The chain carries TRBV9 and TRBJ1-1; 9 bases match TRBD1. The germline gives CDR1 SGDLS, CDR2 YYNGEE. Germline trimming cut 3 bases from V and 10 bases from J; bases unmatched to any gene: 4. The CDR3 is 12 residues long. CDR3 sequence reads: CASSAPGQGAFF. CDR3 coding DNA: TGTGCCAGCAGCGCACCGGGACAGGGAGCTTTCTTT.

J is TRBJ2-3 and V is TRBV4-2; perhaps TRBD2 as D (6 bases). Germline CDR1 LGHNA, CDR2 YNFKEQ. V shed 5 bases and J shed 4 bases, with 10 bases lying between them. The CDR3 contains 13 residues. This CDR3 reads CASSDGTSDTQYF. The CDR3 bases are TGTGCCAGCAGCGACGGGACTTCAGATACGCAGTATTTT.

The chain couples TRBV19 to TRBJ2-3; 10 bases line up with TRBD2. The CDR3 totals 16 residues. The V gene end was trimmed by 7 bases and the J gene end by 2 bases; junction bases not matched to a gene: 9. Looked up from germline, CDR1 is LNHDA and CDR2 is SQIVND (reference sequence). CDR3 nucleotides: TGTGCCAGTACCCCTGGAGCGGGGGGGTCCACAGATACGCAGTATTTT. Encoded protein: CASTPGAGGSTDTQYF.